The clone carrying this T cell receptor (beta chain) was counted between two and nine times. The antigen remains unidentified. The protocol was immunoSEQ multiplex PCR, while the TCRdb copy is restricted to in-frame clones and leaves out a portion. The sample has about 10,000 clones; just over 75% are singletons. The record originates from a study of OX40 agonist ivuxolimab in advanced cancers. At the level of the study: Earlier treatment with anti-PD-1, anti-PD-L1 or anti-CTLA-4 was permitted, and under 50% had received some. Study-level points and caveats: Low normalized T-cell clonal expansion was additionally recorded for some nonresponders. More expanded clones were seen, on average, in CD8+ T cells than in CD4+.

Peripheral blood came from all dose cohorts at three timepoints. Trimming removed 4 bases at V and 6 bases at J, with 19 bases between. This CDR3 has 15 amino acids. Germline assignment: CDR1 SGDLS and CDR2 YYNGEE. The rearrangement joins TRBV9 to TRBJ1-2; D is perhaps TRBD1 (5 bases). The TCR originated in an adult with an advanced solid tumor such as melanoma, head and neck, liver or kidney cancer. This material consisted of CD4+ or CD8+ T cells sorted from blood, taken in a trial of the OX40 agonist ivuxolimab. CDR3 nucleotides: TGTGCCAGCAGCCCTCGGGGCGGGGTTTCGAATGGCTACACCTTC. Its translation is CASSPRGGVSNGYTF.